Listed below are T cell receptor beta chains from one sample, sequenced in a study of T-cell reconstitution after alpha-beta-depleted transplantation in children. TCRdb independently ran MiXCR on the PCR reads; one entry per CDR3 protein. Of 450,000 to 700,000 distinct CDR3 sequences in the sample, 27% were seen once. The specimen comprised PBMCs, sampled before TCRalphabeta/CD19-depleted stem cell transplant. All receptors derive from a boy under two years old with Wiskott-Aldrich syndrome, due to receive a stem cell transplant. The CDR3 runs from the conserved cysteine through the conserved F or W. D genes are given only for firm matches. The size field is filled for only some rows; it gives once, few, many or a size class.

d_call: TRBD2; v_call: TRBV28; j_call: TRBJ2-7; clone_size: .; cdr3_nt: TGTGCCAGCAGTTTATTTCCTAGCGGGTCCTACGAGCAGTACTTC; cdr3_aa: CASSLFPSGSYEQYF
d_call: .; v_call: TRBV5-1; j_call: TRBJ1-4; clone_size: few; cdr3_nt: TGCGCCAGCAGCTTGCTACAGAGCGGAAATGAAAAACTGTTTTTT; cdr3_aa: CASSLLQSGNEKLFF
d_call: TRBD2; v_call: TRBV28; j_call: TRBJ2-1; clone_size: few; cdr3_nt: TGTGCCAGCAGTTCTGGGACTAGCGGTCTACCGACGGATGAGCAGTTCTTC; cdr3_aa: CASSSGTSGLPTDEQFF
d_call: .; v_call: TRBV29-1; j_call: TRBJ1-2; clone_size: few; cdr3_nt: TGCAGCGCGGAGTATCTACGTTATGGCTACACCTTC; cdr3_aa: CSAEYLRYGYTF
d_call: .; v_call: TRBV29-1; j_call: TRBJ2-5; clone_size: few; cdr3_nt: TGCAGCGTTAAAGGGATAATCGTGGAGACCCAGTACTTC; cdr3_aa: CSVKGIIVETQYF
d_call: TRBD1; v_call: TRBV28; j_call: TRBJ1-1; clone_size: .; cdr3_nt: TGTGCCAGCAGTTCCCGCGCAGGGGGAAACACTGAAGCTTTCTTT; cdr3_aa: CASSSRAGGNTEAFF
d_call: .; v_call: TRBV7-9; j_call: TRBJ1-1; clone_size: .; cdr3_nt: TGTGCCAGCAGCTCACCTCGAGGGGGGATAAGCACTGAAGCTTTCTTT; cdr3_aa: CASSSPRGGISTEAFF
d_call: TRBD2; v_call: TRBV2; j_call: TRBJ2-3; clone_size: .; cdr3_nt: TGTGCCAGCAGGCGGGAGAACACAGATACGCAGTATTTT; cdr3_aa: CASRRENTDTQYF
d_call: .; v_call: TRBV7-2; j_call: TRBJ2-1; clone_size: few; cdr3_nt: TGTGCCAGCAGCTCTACTCGGGGGTTGGAGCAGTTCTTC; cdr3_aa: CASSSTRGLEQFF
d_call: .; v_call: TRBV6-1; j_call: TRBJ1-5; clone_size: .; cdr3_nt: TGTGCCAGCAGTGAACAACCGGCCAGGGGCAATCAGCCCCAGCATTTT; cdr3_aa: CASSEQPARGNQPQHF
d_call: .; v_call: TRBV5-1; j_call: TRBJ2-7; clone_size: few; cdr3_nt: TGCGCCAGCAGCTTGGCAGGGGGGGATAACGCCTACGAGCAGTACTTC; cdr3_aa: CASSLAGGDNAYEQYF
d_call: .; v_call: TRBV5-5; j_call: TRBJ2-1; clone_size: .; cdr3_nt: TGTGCCAGCAGCTTCGGACAGTCCCAGTTCTTC; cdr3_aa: CASSFGQSQFF
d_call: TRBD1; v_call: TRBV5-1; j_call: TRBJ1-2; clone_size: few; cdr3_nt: TGCGCCAGCAGCGAACTGGGACAGCACTATGGCTACACCTTC; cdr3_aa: CASSELGQHYGYTF
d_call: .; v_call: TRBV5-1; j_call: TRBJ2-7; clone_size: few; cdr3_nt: TGCGCCAGCAGTCACCGACTGGACGGCCAGCGAGAGCAGTACTTC; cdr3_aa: CASSHRLDGQREQYF
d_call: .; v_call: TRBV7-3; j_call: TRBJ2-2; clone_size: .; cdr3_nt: TGTGCCAGCAGCTTAACGACGAGCACCGGGGAGCTGTTTTTT; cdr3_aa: CASSLTTSTGELFF
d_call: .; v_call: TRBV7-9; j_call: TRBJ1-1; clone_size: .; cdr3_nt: TGTGCCAGCAGGCCGGGCCGGACCACTGAAGCTTTCTTT; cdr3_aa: CASRPGRTTEAFF
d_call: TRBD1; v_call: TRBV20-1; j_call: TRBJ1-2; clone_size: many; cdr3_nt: TGCAGTGCTAGACTCAGGACAGGATCCGTTGGCTACACCTTC; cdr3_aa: CSARLRTGSVGYTF
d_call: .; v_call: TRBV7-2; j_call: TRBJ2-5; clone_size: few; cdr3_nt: TGTGCCAGCAGCTTAGCTAGCGGCCAAGAGACCCAGTACTTC; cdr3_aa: CASSLASGQETQYF
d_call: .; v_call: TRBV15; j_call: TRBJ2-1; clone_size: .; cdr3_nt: TGTGCCACCAGCAGAACATTCCGGGGCTCCTACAATGAGCAGTTCTTC; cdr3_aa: CATSRTFRGSYNEQFF
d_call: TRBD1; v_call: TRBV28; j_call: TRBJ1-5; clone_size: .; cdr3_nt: TGTGCCAGCAGGATCCGGGACAGGGCCAATCAGCCCCAGCATTTT; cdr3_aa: CASRIRDRANQPQHF
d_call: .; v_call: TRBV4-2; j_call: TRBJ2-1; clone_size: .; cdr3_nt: TGTGCCAGCAGCCAAGATGGACGCGGGAAAGGAGTGGATGAGCAGTTCTTC; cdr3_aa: CASSQDGRGKGVDEQFF
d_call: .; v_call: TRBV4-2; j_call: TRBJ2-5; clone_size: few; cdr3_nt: TGTGCCAGCAGCCAAGTTGGCAGGTGGGAGACCCAGTACTTC; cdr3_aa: CASSQVGRWETQYF
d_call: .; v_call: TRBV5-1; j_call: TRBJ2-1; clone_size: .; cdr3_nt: TGCGCCAGCAGCCCTCAAGGGGGTAGCGGCTACAATGAGCAGTTCTTC; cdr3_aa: CASSPQGGSGYNEQFF
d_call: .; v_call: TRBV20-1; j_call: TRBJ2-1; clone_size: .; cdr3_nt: TGCAGTGTAGGGGGAGGGGGTTCAGATGAGCAGTTCTTC; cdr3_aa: CSVGGGGSDEQFF
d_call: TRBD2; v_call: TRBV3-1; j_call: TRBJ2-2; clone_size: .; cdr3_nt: TGTGCCAGCAGTTCTGACTGGGCGAGGCGGGAGACTAGACCTACCGGGGAGCTGTTTTTT; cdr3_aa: CASSSDWARRETRPTGELFF
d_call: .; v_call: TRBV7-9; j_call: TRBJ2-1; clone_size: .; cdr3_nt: TGTGCCAGCAGCTTAGCCGCCCCAATAGATGAGCAGTTCTTC; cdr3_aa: CASSLAAPIDEQFF
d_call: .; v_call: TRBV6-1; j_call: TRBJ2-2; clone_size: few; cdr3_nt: TGTGCCAGCGGCCGGCTCCTCGCGAACACCGGGGAGCTGTTTTTT; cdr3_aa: CASGRLLANTGELFF
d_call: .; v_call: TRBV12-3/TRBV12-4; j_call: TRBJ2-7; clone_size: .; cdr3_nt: TGTGCCAGCAGTTTTGGGTTGGCAGTAGCCTACGAGCAGTACTTC; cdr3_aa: CASSFGLAVAYEQYF
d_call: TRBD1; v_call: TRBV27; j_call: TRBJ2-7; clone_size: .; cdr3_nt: TGTGCCAGCTCGAAATACAGGGGGCAAACCTACGAGCAGTACTTC; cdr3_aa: CASSKYRGQTYEQYF
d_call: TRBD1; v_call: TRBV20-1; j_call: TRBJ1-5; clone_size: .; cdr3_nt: TGCAGTGCAACGACAGGGGAGGAATTTGGCAATCAGCCCCAGCATTTT; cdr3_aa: CSATTGEEFGNQPQHF
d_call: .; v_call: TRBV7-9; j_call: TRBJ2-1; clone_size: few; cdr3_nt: TGTGCCAGCAGCTTAGCGATGGGTGCAGGGGTTAACGATGAGCAGTTCTTC; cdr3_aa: CASSLAMGAGVNDEQFF
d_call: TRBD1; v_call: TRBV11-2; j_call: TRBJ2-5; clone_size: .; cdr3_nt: TGTGCCAGCAGCCTTAGGACAGGGTCCGTTCAAGAGACCCAGTACTTC; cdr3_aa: CASSLRTGSVQETQYF
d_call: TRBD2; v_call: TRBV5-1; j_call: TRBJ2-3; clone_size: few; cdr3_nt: TGCGCCAGCAGAAATTTTGCTAGCGGGAGGGGAGATACGCAGTATTTT; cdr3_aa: CASRNFASGRGDTQYF
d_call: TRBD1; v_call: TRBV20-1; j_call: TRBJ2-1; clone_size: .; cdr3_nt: TGCAGTGCTTCATCCCAGGGGGCCTACAATGAGCAGTTCTTC; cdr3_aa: CSASSQGAYNEQFF
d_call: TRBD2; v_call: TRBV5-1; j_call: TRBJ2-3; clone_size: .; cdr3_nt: TGCGCCAGCAGCTTCGGGCTAGCGGATTTCGAAGGCGATACGCAGTATTTT; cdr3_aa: CASSFGLADFEGDTQYF